Listed here are 20 T cell receptor beta chains from one sample, sequenced in a study of CD8 T cells in ankylosing spondylitis. TCRdb called the 5' RACE reads again in MiXCR, with one record for every CDR3 protein. This repertoire shows just under 350,000 distinct CDR3 sequences, over 12% found once; its top ten account for 0.85% to 1.4%. Source material: blood, either unsorted or a sorted T cell fraction (not recorded which). Receptors were obtained from a male donor with ankylosing spondylitis or in good health (not recorded which).

The chain couples TRBV7-2 to TRBJ2-2, with D tentatively TRBD1 (6 bases). CDR1 and CDR2 from the germline V gene are SGHTA and FQGNSA. CDR3 length equals 15 residues. Trimming removed 5 bases from V and 5 bases from J, with 15 bases in between. In DNA, the CDR3 is TGTGCCAGCAGCCTCAGGGGCATAGGGACCGGGGAGCTGTTTTTT. It codes for CASSLRGIGTGELFF.

The J gene is TRBJ2-1, the V gene TRBV5-1; D gene ambiguous. Germline values: CDR1 SGHRS, CDR2 YFSETQ. V was cut by 4 bases and J by 8 bases, with 13 bases left in between. This CDR3 spans 13 amino acids. CDR3 bases: TGCGCCAGCAGCAACGGCCCGGTCGATGAGCAGTTCTTC. Encoded protein: CASSNGPVDEQFF.

This sequence joins TRBV7-2 and TRBJ2-7; 12 bases match TRBD2. Trimming removed 5 bases from V and 2 bases from J; junction bases left unmatched: 4. Germline CDR1 SGHTA, CDR2 FQGNSA. The CDR3 length is 15 residues. CDR3 loop: CASSRRTSGAYEQYF. In DNA form, the CDR3 reads TGTGCCAGCAGCCGAAGGACTAGCGGGGCCTACGAGCAGTACTTC.

A remark on this clonotype: This may come from a read error, since a much larger clone is one base off. The chain employs TRBV27 and TRBJ2-2; D is perhaps TRBD2 (6 bases). The CDR3 loop spans 15 amino acids. The germline CDR1 and CDR2 sequences are MNHEY and SMNVEV (reference sequence). CDR3: CTSTRGTPNTGELFF. In DNA, the CDR3 is TGTACCAGCACTCGCGGGACCCCGAACACCGGGGAGCTGTTTTTT.

This clonotype was picked up a small number of times. The rearrangement uses TRBV27 and TRBJ2-6, with a weak D call TRBD1 (6 bases). The V end was cut by 5 bases, the J end by 0 bases, with 11 bases between. The CDR3 spans 16 residues. Germline-derived CDR1 and CDR2 are MNHEY and SMNVEV (reference sequence). The CDR3 nucleotides are TGTGCCAGCAGTCGAACAGGGAGCTCTGGGGCCAACGTCCTGACTTTC. This gives the protein CASSRTGSSGANVLTF.

This clonotype occurred a few times. The chain's CDR3 is CASSPSSHGYTF. In DNA form, the CDR3 reads TGTGCCAGCAGTCCCTCCTCTCATGGCTACACCTTC. This chain connects TRBV12-3 or TRBV12-4 to TRBJ1-2; D not certain. V lost 5 bases, J lost 6 bases, and 10 bases lay in between. The CDR3 covers 12 residues.

J is TRBJ2-7 and V is TRBV6-5; a weak D match, TRBD1 (6 bases). The CDR3 runs to 12 residues. The V and J ends lost 2 bases and 10 bases respectively, with 12 bases between them. Germline CDR1 is MNHEY and CDR2 is SVGAGI. In DNA, the CDR3 is TGTGCCAGCAGTTACCGCGGACAGCCACAGTACTTC. This gives the protein CASSYRGQPQYF.

This rearrangement joins TRBV6-1 to TRBJ2-2, with TRBD2 matching over 7 bases. CDR3 length: 18 residues. Germline V gene lookup returns CDR1 MNHNS and CDR2 SASEGT. Unmatched junction bases numbered 10, after V lost 2 bases and J lost 1 base. The chain's CDR3 is CASSETRRSGQNTGELFF. The CDR3 DNA reads as TGTGCCAGCAGTGAAACAAGACGTAGCGGGCAGAACACCGGGGAGCTGTTTTTT.

The CDR3 spells CAATGGYEQYF. The CDR3 DNA reads TGTGCCGCTACAGGGGGCTACGAGCAGTACTTC. This chain joins TRBV10-3 and TRBJ2-7, with 8 bases fitting TRBD1. The CDR3 length is 11 residues. Germline CDR1 ENHRY, CDR2 SYGVKD. Germline trimming cut 11 bases from V and 3 bases from J; bases unmatched to any gene: 3.

V gene TRBV29-1 combines with J gene TRBJ2-7, with a weak D call TRBD2 (5 bases). Germline V gives CDR1 SQVTM, CDR2 ANQGSEA. This CDR3 has 9 residues. V dropped 4 bases and J dropped 7 bases, with 5 bases sitting between them. The CDR3 reads CSVGREQYF. CDR3 coding DNA: TGCAGCGTTGGGAGGGAGCAGTACTTC.

There are a few counts of this clonotype. The J gene is TRBJ2-7, the V gene TRBV4-1; no firm D call. The V gene lost 0 bases and the J gene lost 0 bases, with 12 bases spanning the gap. CDR1 and CDR2 (germline): MGHRA, YSYEKL. CDR3 size: 16 residues. CDR3 in amino acids: CASSQESRSSSYEQYF. CDR3 nucleotide sequence: TGCGCCAGCAGCCAAGAATCCCGATCGAGCTCCTACGAGCAGTACTTC.

This clonotype was observed a few times. The chain couples TRBV5-1 to TRBJ2-7, with 13 bases identical to TRBD2. The CDR3 covers 15 residues. Germline V gives CDR1 SGHRS, CDR2 YFSETQ. V shed 4 bases and J 3 bases; nucleotides not matched to a gene: 4. The CDR3: CASSARTSGSYEQYF. CDR3 DNA: TGCGCCAGCAGCGCCCGGACTAGCGGGAGCTACGAGCAGTACTTC.

This rearrangement joins TRBV4-1 to TRBJ2-7; maybe TRBD1 (6 bases). This CDR3 has 17 amino acids. Trimming removed 0 bases from V and 7 bases from J, with 22 bases in between. Looked up from germline, CDR1 is MGHRA and CDR2 is YSYEKL. The CDR3 spells CASSQDYRRGTREEQYF. DNA for the CDR3: TGCGCCAGCAGCCAAGATTATCGCAGGGGAACGCGCGAGGAGCAGTACTTC.

This clonotype was seen many times. The chain uses TRBV10-3 and TRBJ2-3; 11 bases fit TRBD2. Germline trimming cut 6 bases from V and 3 bases from J; bases unmatched to any gene: 8. CDR3 length equals 16 residues. Germline-derived CDR1 and CDR2 are ENHRY and SYGVKD. CDR3: CAISPTGLAETDTQYF. Written as DNA, the CDR3 is TGTGCCATCAGCCCTACGGGACTAGCGGAAACAGATACGCAGTATTTT.

Ten or more counts support this clonotype. The chain uses TRBV20-1 and TRBJ1-1; D is undetermined. The V gene lost 4 bases and the J gene lost 1 base, with 13 bases spanning the gap. This CDR3 has 14 residues. Germline V gene sequence: CDR1 DFQATT, CDR2 SNEGSKA (reference sequence). The CDR3 region has the DNA TGCAGTGCTACCGCCCCAAAAAGGAACACTGAAGCTTTCTTT. It translates to CSATAPKRNTEAFF.

This clonotype was seen at least ten times. The V gene is TRBV5-6, the J gene TRBJ2-3, with D possibly being TRBD1 (5 bases). The CDR3 runs 15 residues. The V gene lost 4 bases and the J gene lost 2 bases, with 14 bases spanning the gap. The germline V gene has CDR1 SGHDT and CDR2 YYEEEE. CDR3 nucleotide sequence: TGTGCCAGCAGCCAGGGCCCGACCTCCACAGATACGCAGTATTTT. Protein sequence: CASSQGPTSTDTQYF.

The rearrangement joins TRBV6-4 to TRBJ2-1, with TRBD2 matching 11 bases. Germline lookup yields CDR1 MRHNA and CDR2 SNTAGT. The CDR3 covers 16 residues. Unmatched junction bases numbered 3, after V lost 1 base and J lost 4 bases. The DNA of the CDR3 is TGTGCCAGCAGTGACTGGGGGACTAGCGGATACAATGAGCAGTTCTTC. Protein: CASSDWGTSGYNEQFF.

This clonotype showed up many times. This chain joins TRBV5-1 and TRBJ1-3; a weak D match, TRBD1 (5 bases). This CDR3 spans 15 amino acids. The germline CDR1 and CDR2 sequences are SGHRS and YFSETQ. V lost 7 bases to trimming and J lost 0 bases, with 14 bases between them. The CDR3 is CASGPTESSGNTIYF. The CDR3 DNA is TGCGCCAGCGGCCCGACAGAGAGCTCTGGAAACACCATATATTTT. Looking up the rest from reference TRBV5-1 and TRBJ1-3 gives the full variable domain: KAGVTQTPRYLIKTRGQQVTLSCSPISGHRSVSWYQQTPGQGLQFLFEYFSETQRNKGNFPGRFSGRQFSNSRSEMNVSTLELGDSALYLCASGPTESSGNTIYFGEGSWLTVV.

This clonotype has a count of ten or more. This chain uses TRBV29-1 with TRBJ1-5; D call uncertain. V was trimmed by 4 bases and J by 0 bases, leaving 7 bases between them. CDR1 and CDR2 (germline): SQVTM, ANQGSEA. The CDR3 has 13 residues. The CDR3 sequence is CSVGQDSNQPQHF. CDR3 DNA sequence: TGCAGCGTTGGACAAGATAGCAATCAGCCCCAGCATTTT.

In this sample, this clonotype turned up many times. V is TRBV4-2 and J is TRBJ1-1; D perhaps matches TRBD1 (5 bases). The length of the CDR3 is 14 residues. The germline CDR1 and CDR2 sequences are LGHNA and YNFKEQ. Trimming stripped 0 bases from V and 3 bases from J, with 8 bases between. In DNA form, the CDR3 reads TGTGCCAGCAGCCAAGATCAGGGAGACACTGAAGCTTTCTTT. This sequence encodes CASSQDQGDTEAFF.